This entry concerns a single T cell receptor (beta chain). There is no known antigen for this receptor. No much larger clone exists at a distance of one base, and base qualities are not known. Donors were healthy HIV-negative adults with no recently reported acute infections or vaccinations. Every donor was a Caucasian adult living in Nashville, Tennessee, USA. For unsorted samples, about 85 million PBMCs were counted and genomic DNA was extracted with the QIAamp DNA Blood Mini kit. After blood collection by leukapheresis, PBMCs were isolated using Ficoll-Histopaque density gradient centrifugation and then cryopreserved in the vapor phase of liquid nitrogen. The sample belongs to a study of shared clonotypes between healthy human individuals (TCRdb year 2020). Regarding the complete study: The cohort comprised a couple of women and a few men aged 18 to 49 years. Between about 0.94 and 8.9 billion PBMCs per donor were obtained by leukapheresis. Different laboratories and diverse techniques were used to prepare libraries and sequence TCR repertoires, to increase sequencing depth and limit assay-specific biases. Blood TCR repertoires of five healthy adults were deeply sequenced to estimate repertoire size and the extent of clonotype sharing between individuals.

The junction shows trimming of 0 bases on V and 0 bases on J, plus 10 bases between the germline ends. The CDR3 goes from the cysteine to the phenylalanine over 16 residues. CDR3 DNA only is kept here, 48 bases in frame from base 1. CDR1 and CDR2 are drawn from the germline V gene: SGHRS, YFSETQ. Results the study describes overall, beyond this receptor: The small number of donors limited the genetic and exposure-history diversity represented. Pairwise subsampling led to the expectation that sequencing depth would affect the degree of clonotype sharing among donors. Sampling was restricted to blood, and TCR repertoires in tissue are likely to differ from TCR repertoires in blood.

Using the deep immunoSEQ assay, multiplex PCR amplified TCR CDR3 regions from genomic DNA. Extracted genomic DNA from each cell subset was distributed evenly across all wells of several immunoSEQ 96-well plates, and each plate was treated as a replicate. For unsorted PBMC, 300 ng genomic DNA, equal to 30,000 or so T cell genomes, was loaded into each replicate PCR. Ten immunoSEQ deep assay plates were used to sequence unsorted PBMC genomic DNA. Purified libraries were quantified with a Qubit 3.0 fluorometer, sized on a Bioanalyzer 2100, and re-quantified with the KAPA Library Quantification kit. A separate single-read 150-cycle Illumina NextSeq 550 flow cell was used to sequence each immunoSEQ 96-well plate. On the study's bioinformatics: Because the immunoSEQ output included only junctional sequences and no quality scores, the filtering could not be the same as the filtering used for full-length reads. To assign V/J genes and CDR3, sequences were annotated against IMGT germline references using PyIR, a Python wrapper for IgBLAST v1.9. Any read was removed if the V/J assignment was weak (E-value above 1e-6), the CDR3 was missing, or the read contained stop codons, out-of-frame junctions, or ambiguous translated residues. V3J clonotypes were defined as sequences sharing an identical inferred V gene, J gene, and CDR3 amino acid sequence. Percentage overlap between repertoires was computed as shared unique clonotypes divided by the size of the smaller repertoire. Three approaches were used to assess repertoire richness: RTK rarefaction, the Chao1 estimator, and Recon v2.1 estimates of unobserved clonotypes. Not all clones reach the TCRdb copy of this immuneACCESS table, which keeps in-frame sequences only. Checked studies attribute under half of the gap to unresolved V genes and leave the rest unexplained. The V and J calls and the clone size are those of that table, but D and trimming were determined from the DNA. A total of roughly 500,000 clones appear in this sample, about three quarters of them only once. The top ten clonotypes cover 10% to 15% of the sample.

Sequenced input: PBMCs. The source is a woman in her thirties or forties in good health. Some clones in this sample may be carry-over from other donors' samples. The chain links TRBV5-1 with TRBJ1-3, with the D segment identity uncertain. The DNA sequence is given as TGCGCCAGCAGCTTGGATTGGTTGAGCTCTGGAAACACCATATATTTT. It translates to CASSLDWLSSGNTIYF.